This TCR beta chain was profiled in a study of OX40 agonist ivuxolimab in advanced cancers. Using immunoSEQ multiplex PCR, the repertoire was profiled, and TCRdb retains in-frame clones only, with some absent. Among under 50,000 clones, about nine tenths were seen once, and the ten largest hold approximately 52%. General study points: Also present in some nonresponders was a low level of normalized T-cell clonal expansion.

In the case of this clone: The target antigen is unknown.

The CDR3 sequence is 17 residues long. The germline V gene encodes CDR1 MDHEN and CDR2 SYDVKM. V was clipped by 6 bases and J by 0 bases; unmatched bases: 10. This TCR was sampled from an adult with an advanced solid tumor such as melanoma, head and neck, liver or kidney cancer. The sample consisted of CD4+ or CD8+ T cells sorted from blood, taken in a trial of the OX40 agonist ivuxolimab. The genes are TRBV28 and TRBJ1-1, with TRBD1 matching 10 bases. The CDR3 loop reads CASRPRDRGPMNTEAFF. CDR3 nucleotides: TGTGCCAGCAGACCCCGGGACAGGGGACCGATGAACACTGAAGCTTTCTTT.